This TCR beta chain is from a study of metastatic and nonmetastatic thyroid tumors. Study in general: Repertoire comparison spanned blood and tumor or nodule tissue of malignant and benign thyroid patients.

Thyroid surgery was performed in patients who had received no treatment beforehand. TCRdb re-clonotyped the PCR reads via MiXCR. The repertoire includes roughly 4,000 clones, 36% of them detected once, and 40% to 55% sits in the top ten. Germline V gives CDR1 MNHNS, CDR2 SASEGT. The V end lost 6 bases, the J end lost 2 bases, and 4 bases lay between the germline ends. The CDR3 is 11 amino acids. This sequence originates from a female donor with papillary thyroid cancer or a benign thyroid nodule (not recorded which). Some clones in this sample may be carry-over from other donors' samples. Sequences were obtained from tumor tissue. This rearrangement joins TRBV6-1 to TRBJ1-1; D ambiguous. Written as DNA, the CDR3 is TGTGCCAGCAGGGGTAACACTGAAGCTTTCTTT. The encoded protein is CASRGNTEAFF.